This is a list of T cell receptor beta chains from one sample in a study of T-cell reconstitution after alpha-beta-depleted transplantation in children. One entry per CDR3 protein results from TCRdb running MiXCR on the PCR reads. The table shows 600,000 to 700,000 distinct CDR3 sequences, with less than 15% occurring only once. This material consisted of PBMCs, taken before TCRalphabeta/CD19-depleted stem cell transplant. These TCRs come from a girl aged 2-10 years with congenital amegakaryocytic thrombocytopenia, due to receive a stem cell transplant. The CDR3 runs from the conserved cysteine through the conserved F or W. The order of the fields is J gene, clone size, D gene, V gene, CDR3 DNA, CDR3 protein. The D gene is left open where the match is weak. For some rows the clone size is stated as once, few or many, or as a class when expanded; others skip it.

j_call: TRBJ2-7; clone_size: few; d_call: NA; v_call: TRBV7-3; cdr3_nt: TGTGCCAGCAGCTTAGGGTTTGACAGGGAGCAGTACTTC; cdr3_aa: CASSLGFDREQYF
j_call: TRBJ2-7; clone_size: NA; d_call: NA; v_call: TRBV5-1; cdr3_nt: TGCGCCAGCAGCTTGGTGTTGGGGAGCTCCTACGAGCAGTACTTC; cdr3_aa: CASSLVLGSSYEQYF
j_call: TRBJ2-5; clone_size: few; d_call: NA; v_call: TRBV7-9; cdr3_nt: TGTGCCAGCAGCTCACCCGGGGCAGAGACCCAGTACTTC; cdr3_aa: CASSSPGAETQYF
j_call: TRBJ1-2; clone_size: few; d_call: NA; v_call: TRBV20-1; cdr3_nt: TGCAGTGCTAGTGGGGGGATTGTCTATGGCTACACCTTC; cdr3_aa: CSASGGIVYGYTF
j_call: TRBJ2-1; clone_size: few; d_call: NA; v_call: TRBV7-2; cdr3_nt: TGTGCCAGCAGCCCCCGAGTGGGATTCTACAATGAGCAGTTCTTC; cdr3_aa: CASSPRVGFYNEQFF
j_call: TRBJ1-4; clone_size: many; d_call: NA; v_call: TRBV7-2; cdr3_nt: TGTGCCAGCAGCTTAAATGGTAACCTGGGGCAACTGTTTTTT; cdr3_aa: CASSLNGNLGQLFF
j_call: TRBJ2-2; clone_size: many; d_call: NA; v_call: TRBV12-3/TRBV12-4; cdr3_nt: TGTGCCAGCACCCCTCCATCCGTTCACTGGAACACCGGGGAGCTGTTTTTT; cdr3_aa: CASTPPSVHWNTGELFF
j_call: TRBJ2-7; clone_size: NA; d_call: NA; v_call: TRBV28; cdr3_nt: TGTGCCAGCCGGGACAAAAAGACCTACGAGCAGTACTTC; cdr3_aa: CASRDKKTYEQYF
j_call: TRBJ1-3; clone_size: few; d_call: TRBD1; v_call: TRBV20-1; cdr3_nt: TGCAGTGCTAGTGACCGGGACAGGGTGTTTGGAAACACCATATATTTT; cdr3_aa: CSASDRDRVFGNTIYF
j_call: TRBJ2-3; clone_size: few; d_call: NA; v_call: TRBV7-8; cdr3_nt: TGTGCCAGCAGCTTGGTGTCGTTGTGGACGGGCACAGATACGCAGTATTTT; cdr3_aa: CASSLVSLWTGTDTQYF
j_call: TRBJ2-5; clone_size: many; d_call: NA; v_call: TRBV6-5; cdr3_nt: TGTGCCAGCAGTCAGGGGCACGAGACCCAGTACTTC; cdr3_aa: CASSQGHETQYF
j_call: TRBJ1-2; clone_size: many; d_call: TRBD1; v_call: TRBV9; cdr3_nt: TGTGCCAGCAGCGACTTGACCGGGACAGACCTCTATGGCTACACCTTC; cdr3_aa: CASSDLTGTDLYGYTF
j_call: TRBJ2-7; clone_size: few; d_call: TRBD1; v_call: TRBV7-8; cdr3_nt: TGTGCCAGCAGCTTTTTTGACAGGGGCAACGAGCAGTACTTC; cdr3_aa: CASSFFDRGNEQYF
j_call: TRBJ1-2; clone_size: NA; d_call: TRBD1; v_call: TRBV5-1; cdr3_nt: TGCGCCAGCAGCCCCAGGGGGGGGCTTGCGAACTATGGCTACACCTTC; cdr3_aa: CASSPRGGLANYGYTF
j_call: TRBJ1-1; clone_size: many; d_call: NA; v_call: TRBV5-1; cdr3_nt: TGCGCCAGCAGCTTCGTGGAAGGAGGGGGCACTGAAGCTTTCTTT; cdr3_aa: CASSFVEGGGTEAFF
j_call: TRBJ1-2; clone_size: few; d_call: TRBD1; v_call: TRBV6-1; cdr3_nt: TGTGCCAGCAGCCGACAGGGGGTTCGGGGCTACACCTTC; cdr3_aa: CASSRQGVRGYTF
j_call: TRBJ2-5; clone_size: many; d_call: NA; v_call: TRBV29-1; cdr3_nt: TGCAGCGTTGCCTGGGGCCAAACGAGAGAGACCCAGTACTTC; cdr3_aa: CSVAWGQTRETQYF
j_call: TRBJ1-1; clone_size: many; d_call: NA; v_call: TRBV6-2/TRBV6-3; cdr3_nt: TGTGCCAGCAGCGGGACGTATCAAGGTCCTAACACTGAAGCTTTCTTT; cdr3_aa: CASSGTYQGPNTEAFF
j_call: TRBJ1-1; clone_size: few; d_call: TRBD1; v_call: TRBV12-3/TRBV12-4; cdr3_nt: TGTGCCAGCAGTCTGACAGGGGCGCGCACTGAAGCTTTCTTT; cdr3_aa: CASSLTGARTEAFF
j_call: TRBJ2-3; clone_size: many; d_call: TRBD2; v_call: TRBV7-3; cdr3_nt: TGTGCCAGCAGCCCTAGCGGTTACACAGATACGCAGTATTTT; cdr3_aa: CASSPSGYTDTQYF
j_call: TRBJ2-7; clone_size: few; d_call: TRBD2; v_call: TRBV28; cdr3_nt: TGTGCCACCACCCTCGGGGGGAGTGCAAGCTCCTACGAGCAGTACTTC; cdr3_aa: CATTLGGSASSYEQYF
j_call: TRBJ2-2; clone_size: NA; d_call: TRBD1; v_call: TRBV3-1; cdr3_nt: TGTGCCAGTACAGGGGTTCGGACCGGGGAGCTGTTTTTT; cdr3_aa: CASTGVRTGELFF
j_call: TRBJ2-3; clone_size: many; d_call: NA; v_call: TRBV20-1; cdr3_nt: TGCAGCGCAGGGAAGGCTGCAGATACGCAGTATTTT; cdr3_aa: CSAGKAADTQYF